This T cell receptor beta chain was documented in a study of tumor-infiltrating lymphocytes in primary liver carcinoma. Study-wide results and limits: Tumor-blood pairs (like tumor-adjacent pairs) overlapped less than tumor region pairs did.

Notes on this clonotype: Its antigen is still unknown.

Trimming took 2 bases from V and 2 from J, leaving 10 bases between them. The CDR3 spans 14 residues. The germline V gene has CDR1 DFQATT and CDR2 SNEGSKA (reference sequence). The investigators made TCR beta cDNA from 400 to 550 ng total RNA, using a constant-region primer. Slightly modified ARM-PCR served as the procedure for the TCR beta libraries. These libraries came from three rounds of nested multiplex PCR. Use of TRBV1-TRBV30 forward primers with a C-beta reverse primer characterized the first two PCR rounds, which lasted 10 cycles each. Via MiXCR, TCRdb re-called the multiplex PCR reads, giving one row per CDR3 protein. The sample lists 90,000 to 150,000 distinct CDR3 sequences; roughly 70% were seen once. Unsorted bulk tissue of about 20-32 mg yielded co-extracted RNA and DNA.

The sample comprised tumor-adjacent normal liver tissue. The chain recombines TRBV20-1 with TRBJ2-1, with a possible D match to TRBD2 (6 bases). The clonotype was recovered from an older woman with primary liver carcinoma and hepatitis B virus infection. The CDR3 loop is CSARQSSAYNEQFF. Written as DNA, the CDR3 is TGCAGTGCTAGACAGTCTAGCGCCTACAATGAGCAGTTCTTC.